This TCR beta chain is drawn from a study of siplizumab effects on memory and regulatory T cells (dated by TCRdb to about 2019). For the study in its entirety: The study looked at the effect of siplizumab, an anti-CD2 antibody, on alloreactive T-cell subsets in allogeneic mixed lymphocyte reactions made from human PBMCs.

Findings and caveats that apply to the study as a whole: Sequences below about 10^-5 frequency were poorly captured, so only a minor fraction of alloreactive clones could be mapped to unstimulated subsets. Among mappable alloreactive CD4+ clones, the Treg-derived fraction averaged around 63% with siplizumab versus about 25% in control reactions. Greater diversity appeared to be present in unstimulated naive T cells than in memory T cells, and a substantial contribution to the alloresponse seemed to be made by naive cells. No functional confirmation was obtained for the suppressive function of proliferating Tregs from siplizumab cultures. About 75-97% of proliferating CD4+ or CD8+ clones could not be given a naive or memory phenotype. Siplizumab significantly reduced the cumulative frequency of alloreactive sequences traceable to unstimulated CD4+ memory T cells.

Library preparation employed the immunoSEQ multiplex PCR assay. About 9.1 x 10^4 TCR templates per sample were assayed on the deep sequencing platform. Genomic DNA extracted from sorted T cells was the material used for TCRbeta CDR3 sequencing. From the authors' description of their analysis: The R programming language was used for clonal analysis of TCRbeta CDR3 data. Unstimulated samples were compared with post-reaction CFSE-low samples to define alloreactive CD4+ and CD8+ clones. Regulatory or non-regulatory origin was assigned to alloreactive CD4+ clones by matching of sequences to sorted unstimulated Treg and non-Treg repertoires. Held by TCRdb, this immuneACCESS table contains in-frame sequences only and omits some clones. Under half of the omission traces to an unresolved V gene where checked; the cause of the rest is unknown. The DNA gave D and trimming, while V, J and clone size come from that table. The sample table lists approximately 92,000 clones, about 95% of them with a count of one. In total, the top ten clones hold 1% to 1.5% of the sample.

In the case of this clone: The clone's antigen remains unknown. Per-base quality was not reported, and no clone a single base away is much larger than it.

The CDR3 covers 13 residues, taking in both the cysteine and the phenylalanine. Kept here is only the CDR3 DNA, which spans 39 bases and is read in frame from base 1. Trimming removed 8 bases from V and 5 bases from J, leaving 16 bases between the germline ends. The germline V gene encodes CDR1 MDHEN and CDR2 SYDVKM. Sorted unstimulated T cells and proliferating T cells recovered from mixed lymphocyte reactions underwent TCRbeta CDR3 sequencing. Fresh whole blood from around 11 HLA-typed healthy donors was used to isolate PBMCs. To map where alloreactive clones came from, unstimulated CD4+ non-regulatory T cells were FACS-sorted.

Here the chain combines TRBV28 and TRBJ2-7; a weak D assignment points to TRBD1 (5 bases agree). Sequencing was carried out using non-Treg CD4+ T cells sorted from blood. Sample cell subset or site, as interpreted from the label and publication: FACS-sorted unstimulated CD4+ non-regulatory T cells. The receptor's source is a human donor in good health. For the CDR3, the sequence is CASLTSQGNEQYF. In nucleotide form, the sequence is TGTGCCAGCTTAACCTCCCAGGGTAACGAGCAGTACTTC.